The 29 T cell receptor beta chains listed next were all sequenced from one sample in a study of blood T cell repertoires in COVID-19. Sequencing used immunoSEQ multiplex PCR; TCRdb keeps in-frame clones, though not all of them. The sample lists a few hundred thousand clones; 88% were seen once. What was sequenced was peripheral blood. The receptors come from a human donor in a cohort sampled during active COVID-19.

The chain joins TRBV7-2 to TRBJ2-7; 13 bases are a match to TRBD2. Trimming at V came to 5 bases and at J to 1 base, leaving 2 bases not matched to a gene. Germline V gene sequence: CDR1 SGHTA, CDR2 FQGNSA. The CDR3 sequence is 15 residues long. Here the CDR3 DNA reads TGTGCCAGCAGCACTAGCGGGGGGGCGTCCTACGAGCAGTACTTC. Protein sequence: CASSTSGGASYEQYF.

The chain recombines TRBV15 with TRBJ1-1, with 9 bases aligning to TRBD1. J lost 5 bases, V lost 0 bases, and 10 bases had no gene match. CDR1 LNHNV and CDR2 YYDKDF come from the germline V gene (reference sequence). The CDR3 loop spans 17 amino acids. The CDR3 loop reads CATSRDFGTGIRTEAFF. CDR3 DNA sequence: TGTGCCACCAGCAGAGATTTTGGGACAGGGATTCGGACTGAAGCTTTCTTT.

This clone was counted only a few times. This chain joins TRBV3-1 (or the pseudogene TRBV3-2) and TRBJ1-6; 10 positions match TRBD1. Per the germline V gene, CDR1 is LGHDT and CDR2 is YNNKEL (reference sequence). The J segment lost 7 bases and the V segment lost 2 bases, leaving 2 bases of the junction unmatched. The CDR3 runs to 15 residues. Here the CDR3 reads CASSQRDRGNSPLHF. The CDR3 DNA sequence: TGTGCCAGCAGCCAAAGGGACAGGGGAAATTCACCCCTCCACTTT.

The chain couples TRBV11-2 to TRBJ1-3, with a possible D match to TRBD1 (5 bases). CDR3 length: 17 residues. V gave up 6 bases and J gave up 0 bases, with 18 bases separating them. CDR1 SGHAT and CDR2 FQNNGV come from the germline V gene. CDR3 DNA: TGTGCCAGCAGGCTCGGGGGGTCAAAAATCTCTGGAAACACCATATATTTT. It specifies CASRLGGSKISGNTIYF.

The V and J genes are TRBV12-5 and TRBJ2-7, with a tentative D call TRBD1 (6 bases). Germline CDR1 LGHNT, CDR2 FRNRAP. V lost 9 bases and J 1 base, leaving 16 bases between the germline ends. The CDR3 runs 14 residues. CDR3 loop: CARPSRDNSYEQYF. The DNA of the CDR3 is TGTGCTAGACCCAGCCGGGACAATTCCTACGAGCAGTACTTC. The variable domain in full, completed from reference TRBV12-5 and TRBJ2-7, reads DARVTQTPRHKVTEMGQEVTMRCQPILGHNTVFWYRQTMMQGLELLAYFRNRAPLDDSGMPKDRFSAEMPDATLATLKIQPSEPRDSAVYFCARPSRDNSYEQYFGPGTRLTVT.

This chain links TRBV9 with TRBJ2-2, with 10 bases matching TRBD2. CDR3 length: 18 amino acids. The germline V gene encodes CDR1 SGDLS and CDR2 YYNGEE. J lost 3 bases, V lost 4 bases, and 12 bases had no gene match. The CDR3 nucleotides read TGTGCCAGCAGCACTCCCGGGATTGGACTAGCGGACACCGGGGAGCTGTTTTTT. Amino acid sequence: CASSTPGIGLADTGELFF.

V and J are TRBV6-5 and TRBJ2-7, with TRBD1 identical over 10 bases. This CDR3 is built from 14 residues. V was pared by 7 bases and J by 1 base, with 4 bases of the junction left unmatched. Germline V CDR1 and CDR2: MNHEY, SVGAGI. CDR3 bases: TGTGCCAGCAACGACAGGGGGCAGTCCTACGAGCAGTACTTC. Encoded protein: CASNDRGQSYEQYF.

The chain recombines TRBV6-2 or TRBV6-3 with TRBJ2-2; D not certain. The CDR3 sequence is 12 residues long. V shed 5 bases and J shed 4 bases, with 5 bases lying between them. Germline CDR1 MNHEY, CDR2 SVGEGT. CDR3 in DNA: TGTGCCAGCAGTGTATTCACCGGGGAGCTGTTTTTT. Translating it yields CASSVFTGELFF.

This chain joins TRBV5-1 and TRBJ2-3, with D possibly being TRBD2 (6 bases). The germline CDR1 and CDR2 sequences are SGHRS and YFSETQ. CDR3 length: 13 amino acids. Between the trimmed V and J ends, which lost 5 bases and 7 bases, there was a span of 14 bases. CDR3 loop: CASSRERANTQYF. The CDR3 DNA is TGCGCCAGCAGTCGGGAGAGGGCAAATACGCAGTATTTT. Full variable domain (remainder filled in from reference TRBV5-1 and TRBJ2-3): KAGVTQTPRYLIKTRGQQVTLSCSPISGHRSVSWYQQTPGQGLQFLFEYFSETQRNKGNFPGRFSGRQFSNSRSEMNVSTLELGDSALYLCASSRERANTQYFGPGTRLTVL.

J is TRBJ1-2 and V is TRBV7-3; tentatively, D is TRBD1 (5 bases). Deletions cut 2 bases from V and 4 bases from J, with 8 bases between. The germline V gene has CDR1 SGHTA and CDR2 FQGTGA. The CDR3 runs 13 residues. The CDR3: CASSLQGGYGYTF. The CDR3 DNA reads TGTGCCAGCAGCTTACAGGGTGGCTATGGCTACACCTTC.

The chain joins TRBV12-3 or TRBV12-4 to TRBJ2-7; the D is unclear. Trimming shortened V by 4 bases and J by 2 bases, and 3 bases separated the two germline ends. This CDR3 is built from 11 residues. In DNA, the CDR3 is TGTGCCAGCAGTTCTACCTACGAGCAGTACTTC. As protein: CASSSTYEQYF.

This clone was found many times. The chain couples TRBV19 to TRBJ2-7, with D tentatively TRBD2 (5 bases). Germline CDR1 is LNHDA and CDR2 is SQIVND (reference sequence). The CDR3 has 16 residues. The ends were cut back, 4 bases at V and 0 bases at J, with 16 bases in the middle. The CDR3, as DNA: TGTGCCAGTAGTACATCCGGCGGGCGCTTCTCCTACGAGCAGTACTTC. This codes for CASSTSGGRFSYEQYF.

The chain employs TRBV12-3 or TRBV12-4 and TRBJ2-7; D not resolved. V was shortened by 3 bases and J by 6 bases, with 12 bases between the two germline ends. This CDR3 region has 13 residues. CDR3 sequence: CASSLSAVGEQYF. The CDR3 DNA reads TGTGCCAGCAGTTTGAGTGCGGTTGGCGAGCAGTACTTC.

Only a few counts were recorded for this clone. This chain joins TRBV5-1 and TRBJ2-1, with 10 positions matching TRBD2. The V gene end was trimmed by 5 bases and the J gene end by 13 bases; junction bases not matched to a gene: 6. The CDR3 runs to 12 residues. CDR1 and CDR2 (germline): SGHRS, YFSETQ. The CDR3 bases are TGCGCCAGCAGGTGGCTAGCGGGAGTACAGTTCTTC. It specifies CASRWLAGVQFF.

The CDR3 DNA follows: TGTGCCAGCACCCACCTTCCCCCGGGCTATGGCTACACCTTC. Translated: CASTHLPPGYGYTF. V and J are TRBV28 and TRBJ1-2, with D unclear. CDR1 and CDR2 from the germline V gene are MDHEN and SYDVKM. CDR3 length: 14 residues. V shed 7 bases and J shed 4 bases, with 16 bases lying between them.

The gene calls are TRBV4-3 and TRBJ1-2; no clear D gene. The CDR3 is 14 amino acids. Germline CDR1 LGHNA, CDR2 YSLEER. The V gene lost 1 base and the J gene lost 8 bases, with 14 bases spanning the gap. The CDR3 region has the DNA TGCGCCAGCAGCCAAGTACGTGAGACACGCGGCTACACCTTC. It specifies CASSQVRETRGYTF.

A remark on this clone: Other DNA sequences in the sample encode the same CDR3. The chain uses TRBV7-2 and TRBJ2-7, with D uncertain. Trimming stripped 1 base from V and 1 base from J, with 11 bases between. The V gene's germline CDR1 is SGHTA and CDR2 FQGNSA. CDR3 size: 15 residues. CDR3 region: CASSLVSGSSYEQYF. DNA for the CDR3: TGTGCCAGCAGCTTAGTTTCTGGCTCTTCCTACGAGCAGTACTTC. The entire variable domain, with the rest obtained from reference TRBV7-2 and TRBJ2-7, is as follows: GAGVSQSPSNKVTEKGKDVELRCDPISGHTALYWYRQSLGQGLEFLIYFQGNSAPDKSGLPSDRFSAERTGGSVSTLTIQRTQQEDSAVYLCASSLVSGSSYEQYFGPGTRLTVT.

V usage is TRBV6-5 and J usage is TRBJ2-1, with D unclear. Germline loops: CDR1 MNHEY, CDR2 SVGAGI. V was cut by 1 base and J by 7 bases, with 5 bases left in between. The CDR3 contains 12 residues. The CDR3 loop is CASSYYGNEQFF. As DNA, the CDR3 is TGTGCCAGCAGTTACTACGGGAATGAGCAGTTCTTC.

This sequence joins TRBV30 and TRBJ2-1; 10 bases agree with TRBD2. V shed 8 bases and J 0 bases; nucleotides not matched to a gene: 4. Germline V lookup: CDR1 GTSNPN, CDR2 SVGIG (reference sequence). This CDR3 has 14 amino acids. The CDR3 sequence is CAISSGSSYNEQFF. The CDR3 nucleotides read TGTGCCATCTCTAGCGGGAGCTCCTACAATGAGCAGTTCTTC.

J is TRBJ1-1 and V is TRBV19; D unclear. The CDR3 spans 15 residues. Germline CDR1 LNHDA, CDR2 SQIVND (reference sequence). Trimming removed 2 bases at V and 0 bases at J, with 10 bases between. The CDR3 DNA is TGTGCCAGTAGTATATTGTCGGGGATGAACACTGAAGCTTTCTTT. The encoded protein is CASSILSGMNTEAFF. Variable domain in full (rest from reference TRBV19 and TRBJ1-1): DGGITQSPKYLFRKEGQNVTLSCEQNLNHDAMYWYRQDPGQGLRLIYYSQIVNDFQKGDIAEGYSVSREKKESFPLTVTSAQKNPTAFYLCASSILSGMNTEAFFGQGTRLTVV.

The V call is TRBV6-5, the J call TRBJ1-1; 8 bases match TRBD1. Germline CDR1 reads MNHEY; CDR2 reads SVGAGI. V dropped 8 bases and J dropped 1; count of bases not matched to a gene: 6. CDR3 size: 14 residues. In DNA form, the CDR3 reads TGTGCCAGCCAACAGGGGGTATGGAACACTGAAGCTTTCTTT. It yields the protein CASQQGVWNTEAFF.

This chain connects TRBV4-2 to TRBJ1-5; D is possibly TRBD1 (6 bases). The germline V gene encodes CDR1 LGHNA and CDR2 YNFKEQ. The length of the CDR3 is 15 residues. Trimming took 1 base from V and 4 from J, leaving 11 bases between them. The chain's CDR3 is CASSQGGTKNQPQHF. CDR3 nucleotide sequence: TGTGCCAGCAGCCAAGGAGGGACAAAGAATCAGCCCCAGCATTTT.

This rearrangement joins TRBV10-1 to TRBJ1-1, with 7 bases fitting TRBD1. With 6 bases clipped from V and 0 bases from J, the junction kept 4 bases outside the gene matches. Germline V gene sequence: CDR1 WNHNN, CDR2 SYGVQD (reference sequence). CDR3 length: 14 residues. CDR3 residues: CASSPGTVNTEAFF. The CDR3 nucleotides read TGCGCCAGCAGCCCCGGGACAGTGAACACTGAAGCTTTCTTT.

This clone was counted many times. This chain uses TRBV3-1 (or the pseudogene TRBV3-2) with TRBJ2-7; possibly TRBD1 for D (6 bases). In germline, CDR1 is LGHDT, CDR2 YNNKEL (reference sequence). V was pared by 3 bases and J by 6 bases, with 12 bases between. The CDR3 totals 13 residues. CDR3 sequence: CASSHQQGREQYF. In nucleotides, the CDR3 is TGTGCCAGCAGCCACCAACAGGGTCGCGAGCAGTACTTC.

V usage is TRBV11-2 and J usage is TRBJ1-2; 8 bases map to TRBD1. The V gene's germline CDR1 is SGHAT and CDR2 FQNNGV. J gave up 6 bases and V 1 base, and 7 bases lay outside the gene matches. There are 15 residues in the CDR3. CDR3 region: CASSLVPGGSHGYTF. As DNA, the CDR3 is TGTGCCAGCAGCTTAGTACCAGGGGGCTCGCATGGCTACACCTTC.

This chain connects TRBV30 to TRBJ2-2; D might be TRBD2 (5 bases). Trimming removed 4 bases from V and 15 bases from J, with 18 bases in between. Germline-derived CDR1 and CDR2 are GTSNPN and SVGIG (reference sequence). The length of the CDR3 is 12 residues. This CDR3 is CAWTPGGRELFF. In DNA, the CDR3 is TGTGCCTGGACCCCAGGAGGCCGTGAGTTGTTTTTT. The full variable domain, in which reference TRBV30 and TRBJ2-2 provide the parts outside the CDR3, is SQTIHQWPATLVQPVGSPLSLECTVEGTSNPNLYWYRQAAGRGLQLLFYSVGIGQISSEVPQNLSASRPQDRQFILSSKKLLLSDSGFYLCAWTPGGRELFFGEGSRLTVL.

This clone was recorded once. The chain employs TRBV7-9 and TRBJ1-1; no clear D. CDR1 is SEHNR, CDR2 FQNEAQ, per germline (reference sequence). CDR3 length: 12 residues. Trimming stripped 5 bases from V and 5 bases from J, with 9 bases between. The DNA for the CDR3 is TGTGCCAGCAGCCCATACGGGACTGAAGCTTTCTTT. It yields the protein CASSPYGTEAFF. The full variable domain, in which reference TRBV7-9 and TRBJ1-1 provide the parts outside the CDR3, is DTGVSQNPRHKITKRGQNVTFRCDPISEHNRLYWYRQTLGQGPEFLTYFQNEAQLEKSRLLSDRFSAERPKGSFSTLEIQRTEQGDSAMYLCASSPYGTEAFFGQGTRLTVV.

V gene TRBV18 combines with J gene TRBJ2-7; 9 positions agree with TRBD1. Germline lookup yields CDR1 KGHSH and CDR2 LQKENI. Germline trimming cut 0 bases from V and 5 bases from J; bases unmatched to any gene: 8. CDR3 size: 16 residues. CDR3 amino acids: CASSPPIGTGTDEQYF. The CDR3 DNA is TGTGCCAGCTCACCACCGATCGGGACAGGGACCGACGAGCAGTACTTC. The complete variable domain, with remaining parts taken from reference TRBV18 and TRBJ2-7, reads NAGVMQNPRHLVRRRGQEARLRCSPMKGHSHVYWYRQLPEEGLKFMVYLQKENIIDESGMPKERFSAEFPKEGPSILRIQQVVRGDSAAYFCASSPPIGTGTDEQYFGPGTRLTVT.

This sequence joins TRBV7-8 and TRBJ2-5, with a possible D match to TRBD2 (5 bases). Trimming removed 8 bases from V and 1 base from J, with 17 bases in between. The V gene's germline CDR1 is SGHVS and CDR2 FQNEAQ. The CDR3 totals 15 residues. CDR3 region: CASAKRVVIQETQYF. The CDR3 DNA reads TGTGCCAGCGCCAAGAGGGTGGTAATCCAAGAGACCCAGTACTTC.